A single sample gave rise to the 15 T cell receptor beta chains below, sequenced in a study of PD-1 blockade in mismatch repair-deficient tumors. Antigens of these TCRs are unknown. Sequenced by immunoSEQ multiplex PCR; TCRdb stores in-frame clones only, minus some. The data show thousands of clones, around nine tenths seen once. The time point here: roughly 11-day in vitro stimulation with candidate neoantigen peptide 7. The sequenced sample was cells cultured in vitro, obtained from a patient treated with pembrolizumab. All receptors come from an adult with mismatch repair-deficient cancer.

The V and J genes are TRBV10-1 and TRBJ1-4; 7 bases agree with TRBD1. CDR1 is WNHNN, CDR2 SYGVQD, per germline (reference sequence). Trimming at V came to 4 bases and at J to 8 bases, leaving 7 bases not matched to a gene. The CDR3 length is 14 residues. CDR3 sequence (DNA): TGCGCCAGCAGTGCAGACAGGGCTGGGGAAAAACTGTTTTTT. It translates to CASSADRAGEKLFF.

The V call is TRBV18, the J call TRBJ1-4, with 9 bases matching TRBD1. Per germline, CDR1 KGHSH and CDR2 LQKENI. This CDR3 has 15 residues. Unmatched junction bases numbered 6, after V lost 3 bases and J lost 7 bases. The CDR3 DNA is TGTGCCAGCTCACCCCGGACAGGGGCTTCTGAAAAACTGTTTTTT. Translation: CASSPRTGASEKLFF.

The chain employs TRBV7-2 and TRBJ2-4; TRBD2 agrees at 12 bases. The length of the CDR3 is 17 residues. The germline gives CDR1 SGHTA, CDR2 FQGNSA. V trimming: 3 bases; J trimming: 1 base; junction bases outside the gene matches: 4. Written as DNA, the CDR3 is TGTGCCAGCAGCTTGAGACTAGCGGGAGTGGCCAAAAACATTCAGTACTTC. Protein sequence: CASSLRLAGVAKNIQYF.

The rearrangement uses TRBV7-9 and TRBJ2-7, with 7 bases lining up with TRBD2. Unmatched junction bases numbered 1, after V lost 2 bases and J lost 0 bases. This CDR3 is 14 amino acids long. Germline CDR1 reads SEHNR; CDR2 reads FQNEAQ (reference sequence). Here the CDR3 reads CASSLSGGSYEQYF. In DNA form, the CDR3 reads TGTGCCAGCAGCTTATCGGGGGGCTCCTACGAGCAGTACTTC.

The chain is built from TRBV7-9 and TRBJ1-5, with D uncertain. There are 15 residues in the CDR3. Trimming took off 1 base at V and 2 bases at J, with 9 bases between the two ends. Germline V gene data show CDR1 as SEHNR and CDR2 as FQNEAQ (reference sequence). In nucleotides, the CDR3 is TGTGCCAGCAGCTTAGAAGGGTTAGGCAATCAGCCCCAGCATTTT. This encodes CASSLEGLGNQPQHF.

The chain combines TRBV28 with TRBJ1-5; 7 nucleotides match TRBD1. The germline V gene encodes CDR1 MDHEN and CDR2 SYDVKM. The J segment lost 0 bases and the V segment lost 4 bases, leaving 0 bases of the junction unmatched. This CDR3 is 14 amino acids long. The CDR3 nucleotides read TGTGCCAGCAGTTCAGGGGGTAGCAATCAGCCCCAGCATTTT. Protein product: CASSSGGSNQPQHF.

The gene calls are TRBV6-6 and TRBJ1-2, with a tentative D call TRBD1 (5 bases). The CDR3 is 15 amino acids. The germline V and J ends were trimmed by 6 bases and 4 bases, with 18 bases remaining between them. CDR1 is MNHNY, CDR2 SVGAGI, per germline (reference sequence). In DNA form, the CDR3 reads TGTGCCAGCAGCCCCCTCAGGGACCAATCCTATGGCTACACCTTC. Translation: CASSPLRDQSYGYTF.

This clone was seen once. The genes are TRBV5-4 and TRBJ1-1; possibly TRBD1 for D (5 bases). This CDR3 is 12 amino acids long. CDR1 SGHNT and CDR2 YYREEE come from the germline V gene (reference sequence). V was trimmed by 6 bases and J by 6 bases, leaving 12 bases between them. The CDR3 loop is CASTTSGAEAFF. CDR3 in DNA: TGTGCCAGCACTACATCGGGGGCTGAAGCTTTCTTT.

J is TRBJ2-5 and V is TRBV5-1; 11 nucleotides align to TRBD2. The CDR3 is 16 amino acids. Germline V CDR1 and CDR2: SGHRS, YFSETQ. V dropped 0 bases and J dropped 1; count of bases not matched to a gene: 2. The DNA for the CDR3 is TGCGCCAGCAGCTTGGCCGGGACTAGCGGCCAAGAGACCCAGTACTTC. It specifies CASSLAGTSGQETQYF. Full variable domain (rest looked up from reference TRBV5-1 and TRBJ2-5): KAGVTQTPRYLIKTRGQQVTLSCSPISGHRSVSWYQQTPGQGLQFLFEYFSETQRNKGNFPGRFSGRQFSNSRSEMNVSTLELGDSALYLCASSLAGTSGQETQYFGPGTRLLVL.

V and J are TRBV2 and TRBJ2-1; 11 bases are shared with TRBD1. The CDR3 extends over 15 amino acids. V lost 3 bases to trimming and J lost 5 bases; unmatched junction nucleotides: 3. Germline V gene sequence: CDR1 SNHLY, CDR2 FYNNEI. The CDR3 is CASSERTGGNNEQFF. Here the CDR3 DNA reads TGTGCCAGCAGTGAGAGGACAGGGGGCAACAATGAGCAGTTCTTC.

This clone was detected only a few times. This rearrangement joins TRBV27 to TRBJ1-2; D is possibly TRBD1 (5 bases). V was clipped by 2 bases and J by 4 bases, with 11 bases between them. Germline CDR1 and CDR2: MNHEY and SMNVEV (reference sequence). There are 14 residues in the CDR3. The CDR3 DNA sequence: TGTGCCAGCAGTTTAACTACAGGACCCTATGGCTACACCTTC. Residues: CASSLTTGPYGYTF.

The chain employs TRBV27 and TRBJ2-7, with TRBD1 matching 7 bases. The CDR3 extends over 14 amino acids. V lost 5 bases to trimming and J lost 0 bases; unmatched junction nucleotides: 4. In germline, CDR1 is MNHEY, CDR2 SMNVEV (reference sequence). CDR3 bases: TGTGCCAGCAGTCCAGGGACAGACTCCTACGAGCAGTACTTC. Amino acids: CASSPGTDSYEQYF.

This clone appeared once. This chain uses TRBV6-1 with TRBJ1-5; D may be TRBD1 (6 bases). Trimming cost V 3 bases and J 11 bases, with 20 bases left between them. CDR1 and CDR2 (germline): MNHNS, SASEGT. There are 15 residues in the CDR3. The CDR3 nucleotides read TGTGCCAGCAGTGATGGGCAGGGGCGGCTCGTGGCCCAGCATTTT. Residues: CASSDGQGRLVAQHF.

This clone occurred a few times. The rearrangement links TRBV6-5 to TRBJ1-2, with no clear D. Germline lookup yields CDR1 MNHEY and CDR2 SVGAGI. V gave up 6 bases and J gave up 2 bases, with 10 bases separating them. This CDR3 region has 13 residues. The chain's CDR3 is CASRTTANYGYTF. The CDR3 DNA follows: TGTGCCAGCAGGACCACAGCGAACTATGGCTACACCTTC.

This clone was found a few times. The gene calls are TRBV5-1 and TRBJ1-6; no clear D gene. CDR1 and CDR2 (germline): SGHRS, YFSETQ. Trimming shortened V by 0 bases and J by 9 bases, and 13 bases separated the two germline ends. This CDR3 has 15 residues. The CDR3 reads CASSLVRLPGSPLHF. The DNA of the CDR3 is TGCGCCAGCAGCTTGGTGAGGCTTCCAGGTTCACCCCTCCACTTT.